The rows below give T cell receptor beta chains drawn from one sample of a study of Ad26.COV2.S vaccination and SARS-CoV-2 variants. The protocol was immunoSEQ multiplex PCR, while the TCRdb copy is restricted to in-frame clones and leaves out a portion. This sample carries some 340,000 clones, about 86% of them seen once, and the ten largest clones take around 2%. This sample comprised peripheral blood, obtained in a trial of Ad26.COV2.S vaccine versus placebo. The receptors originated from a person between 18 and 65 years old who received the Ad26.COV2.S COVID-19 vaccine or a placebo. Each CDR3 is given with its conserved first and last residue. The order of the fields is V gene, clone size, J gene, D gene, CDR3 DNA, CDR3 protein. A D gene is named only where the DNA matches it firmly. Some rows mark clone size as missing; the rest say once, few, many or name a class of expanded clone.

v_gene: TRBV7-8; abundance: .; j_gene: TRBJ1-1; d_gene: .; CDR3nt: TGTGCCAGCAGCTTAGCCGCAGGGACTAACACTGAAGCTTTCTTT; CDR3aa: CASSLAAGTNTEAFF
v_gene: TRBV18; abundance: .; j_gene: TRBJ1-6; d_gene: .; CDR3nt: TGTGCCAGCTCACCTGAGGCAGGCGGAGGGAGTTCACCCCTCCACTTT; CDR3aa: CASSPEAGGGSSPLHF
v_gene: TRBV30; abundance: .; j_gene: TRBJ2-5; d_gene: TRBD2; CDR3nt: TGTGCCTGGGTTAGAAGCGGGGGAGAGACCCAGTACTTC; CDR3aa: CAWVRSGGETQYF
v_gene: TRBV27; abundance: .; j_gene: TRBJ2-5; d_gene: TRBD1; CDR3nt: TGTGCCAGCAGTCAGTCATCCCACAGGGGAGAGACCCAGTACTTC; CDR3aa: CASSQSSHRGETQYF
v_gene: TRBV7-9; abundance: .; j_gene: TRBJ1-1; d_gene: .; CDR3nt: TGTGCCAGCAGTCGGGACTATGGTGAAGCTTTCTTT; CDR3aa: CASSRDYGEAFF
v_gene: TRBV5-1; abundance: .; j_gene: TRBJ1-2; d_gene: .; CDR3nt: TGCGCCAGCAGCCCTTCACTGGCTAACTATGGCTACACCTTC; CDR3aa: CASSPSLANYGYTF
v_gene: TRBV6-2/TRBV6-3; abundance: .; j_gene: TRBJ1-5; d_gene: TRBD1; CDR3nt: TGTGCCAGCAGTTCCGGGACAGGGAGTCAGCCCCAGCATTTT; CDR3aa: CASSSGTGSQPQHF
v_gene: TRBV28; abundance: .; j_gene: TRBJ2-7; d_gene: TRBD1; CDR3nt: TGTGCCAGCAGTCCCTGGACAGGGGATAATGGCTACGAGCAGTACTTC; CDR3aa: CASSPWTGDNGYEQYF
v_gene: TRBV25-1; abundance: .; j_gene: TRBJ2-5; d_gene: .; CDR3nt: TGTGCCAGCAGTGAAGTGAGGGGAGGAGGGGAGACCCAGTACTTC; CDR3aa: CASSEVRGGGETQYF
v_gene: TRBV5-1; abundance: .; j_gene: TRBJ2-5; d_gene: .; CDR3nt: TGCGCCAGCAGCTTGGGGGCAGCTCAAGAGACCCAGTACTTC; CDR3aa: CASSLGAAQETQYF
v_gene: TRBV14; abundance: .; j_gene: TRBJ1-2; d_gene: .; CDR3nt: TGTGCCAGCAGCCAAGAACAGACCTATGGCTACACCTTC; CDR3aa: CASSQEQTYGYTF
v_gene: TRBV4-2; abundance: .; j_gene: TRBJ2-3; d_gene: .; CDR3nt: TGTGCCAGCAGCCAAGACCCACACGGGCGAGGCGGCACAGATACGCAGTATTTT; CDR3aa: CASSQDPHGRGGTDTQYF
v_gene: TRBV6-2/TRBV6-3; abundance: .; j_gene: TRBJ2-5; d_gene: TRBD1; CDR3nt: TGTGCCAGCAGTTTCTTTCAGGGGGCCCCCATCAAATTACAAGAGACCCAGTACTTC; CDR3aa: CASSFFQGAPIKLQETQYF
v_gene: TRBV7-2; abundance: .; j_gene: TRBJ1-1; d_gene: .; CDR3nt: TGTGCCAGCAGCTTAGCTCGAGAAGCTTTCTTT; CDR3aa: CASSLAREAFF
v_gene: TRBV18; abundance: .; j_gene: TRBJ2-1; d_gene: .; CDR3nt: TGTGCCAGCTCACCACTCGGGGCACATGAGCAGTTCTTC; CDR3aa: CASSPLGAHEQFF
v_gene: TRBV30; abundance: once; j_gene: TRBJ1-2; d_gene: .; CDR3nt: TGTGCCTGGACGCAGGGAAAGGGGTATGGCTACACCTTC; CDR3aa: CAWTQGKGYGYTF
v_gene: TRBV5-1; abundance: .; j_gene: TRBJ2-3; d_gene: TRBD2; CDR3nt: TGCGCCAGCAGCCTTAGCGGGGGGGCCACAAATACGCAGTATTTT; CDR3aa: CASSLSGGATNTQYF
v_gene: TRBV6-2/TRBV6-3; abundance: .; j_gene: TRBJ1-3; d_gene: TRBD1; CDR3nt: TGTGCCAGCAGCACGGGACAGCCTGGAAACACCATATATTTT; CDR3aa: CASSTGQPGNTIYF
v_gene: TRBV9; abundance: .; j_gene: TRBJ1-2; d_gene: .; CDR3nt: TGTGCCAGCAGCGCAGGGGCAGGCTATGGCTACACCTTC; CDR3aa: CASSAGAGYGYTF
v_gene: TRBV6-5; abundance: .; j_gene: TRBJ2-1; d_gene: .; CDR3nt: TGTGCCAGCAATCTCGAGAGCTCCTACAATGAGCAGTTCTTC; CDR3aa: CASNLESSYNEQFF
v_gene: TRBV6-2/TRBV6-3; abundance: few; j_gene: TRBJ2-7; d_gene: .; CDR3nt: TGTGCCAGCAGTCGAGAACACGAGCAGTACTTC; CDR3aa: CASSREHEQYF
v_gene: TRBV18; abundance: .; j_gene: TRBJ1-5; d_gene: TRBD1; CDR3nt: TGTGCCAGCTCACCCGGACAGGTAGACTTCAATCAGCCCCAGCATTTT; CDR3aa: CASSPGQVDFNQPQHF
v_gene: TRBV3-1/TRBV3-2; abundance: once; j_gene: TRBJ1-1; d_gene: .; CDR3nt: TGTGCCAGCAGCCAAGGGCGCGGGGGCGCGAGAGCTTTCTTT; CDR3aa: CASSQGRGGARAFF
v_gene: TRBV19; abundance: .; j_gene: TRBJ1-5; d_gene: TRBD1; CDR3nt: TGTGCCAGTAGTTCCGGGACAGGGGTTAGAACGGTCCGTAATCAGCCCCAGCATTTT; CDR3aa: CASSSGTGVRTVRNQPQHF
v_gene: TRBV15; abundance: .; j_gene: TRBJ2-2; d_gene: .; CDR3nt: TGTGCCACCAGCGGAGGGGTGAACACCGGGGAGCTGTTTTTT; CDR3aa: CATSGGVNTGELFF
v_gene: TRBV5-4; abundance: .; j_gene: TRBJ1-2; d_gene: TRBD1; CDR3nt: TGTGCCAGCAGCTACCGCTCCGGGACAGTGCCTGGCTACACCTTC; CDR3aa: CASSYRSGTVPGYTF
v_gene: TRBV7-2; abundance: .; j_gene: TRBJ2-2; d_gene: .; CDR3nt: TGTGCCAGCAGCTTCAGCCCCGGGACAAGGAACACCGGGGAGCTGTTTTTT; CDR3aa: CASSFSPGTRNTGELFF
v_gene: TRBV28; abundance: .; j_gene: TRBJ2-1; d_gene: .; CDR3nt: TGTGCCAGCACATTGGGGGGGCAGAGGAGAAATGAGCAGTTCTTC; CDR3aa: CASTLGGQRRNEQFF
v_gene: TRBV7-2; abundance: .; j_gene: TRBJ2-1; d_gene: TRBD2; CDR3nt: TGTGCCAGCAGCCGCGGCGGGGGGTCAAACAATGAGCAGTTCTTC; CDR3aa: CASSRGGGSNNEQFF
v_gene: TRBV2; abundance: .; j_gene: TRBJ2-1; d_gene: TRBD2; CDR3nt: TGTGCCAGTGACGTGACTAGCGGGGCCGGGGATGAGCAGTTCTTC; CDR3aa: CASDVTSGAGDEQFF
v_gene: TRBV7-6; abundance: .; j_gene: TRBJ2-7; d_gene: TRBD1; CDR3nt: TGTGCCAGCAGCTTAGAGGGGGGACAGGGTTACGAGCAGTACTTC; CDR3aa: CASSLEGGQGYEQYF
v_gene: TRBV5-4; abundance: .; j_gene: TRBJ1-1; d_gene: TRBD1; CDR3nt: TGTGCCAGCAGCCCCTGGGACAGGGGGAATGAAGCTTTCTTT; CDR3aa: CASSPWDRGNEAFF
v_gene: TRBV6-6; abundance: .; j_gene: TRBJ2-4; d_gene: .; CDR3nt: TGTGCCAGCAGTTACGATTGGGGGGACCTAAAAAACATTCAGTACTTC; CDR3aa: CASSYDWGDLKNIQYF
v_gene: TRBV25-1; abundance: .; j_gene: TRBJ2-1; d_gene: TRBD1; CDR3nt: TGTGCACGGGGACAGGGCGGGTTGAGCAATGAGCAGTTCTTC; CDR3aa: CARGQGGLSNEQFF
v_gene: TRBV3-1/TRBV3-2; abundance: .; j_gene: TRBJ2-5; d_gene: .; CDR3nt: TGTGCCAGCAGCCTTAAACAGACCCAGTACTTC; CDR3aa: CASSLKQTQYF
v_gene: TRBV19; abundance: .; j_gene: TRBJ1-1; d_gene: .; CDR3nt: TGTGCCAGTAGTCCCCCGGGACACAAAAAGAACACTGAAGCTTTCTTT; CDR3aa: CASSPPGHKKNTEAFF
v_gene: TRBV6-2/TRBV6-3; abundance: .; j_gene: TRBJ1-3; d_gene: TRBD1; CDR3nt: TGTGCCAGCAGTCGCCCGGGACAGGCCTCTGGAAACACCATATATTTT; CDR3aa: CASSRPGQASGNTIYF
v_gene: TRBV4-1; abundance: .; j_gene: TRBJ1-6; d_gene: .; CDR3nt: TGCGCCAGCAGCCAAGGAGGCGGGTCTTCACCCCTCCACTTT; CDR3aa: CASSQGGGSSPLHF